The T cell receptor beta chain under discussion was sequenced for a study of blood T cell repertoires in COVID-19. Study at large: PBMCs, B-cell-depleted T cells, or T cells were the source of the cDNA or gDNA that made up the material.

Method: immunoSEQ multiplex PCR; TCRdb's copy keeps in-frame clones and lacks some. The repertoire consists of some 150,000 clones, with about 80% occurring once and the leading ten covering roughly 4.9%. The V gene lost 5 bases and the J gene lost 2 bases, with 12 bases spanning the gap. The CDR3 covers 13 residues. The germline V gene has CDR1 SQVTM and CDR2 ANQGSEA. This chain connects TRBV29-1 to TRBJ1-2; D is unresolved. This TCR came from a human donor in a cohort sampled during active COVID-19. Material for sequencing was peripheral blood. The CDR3 protein is CSVLGQANYGYTF. CDR3 in DNA: TGCAGCGTTTTGGGTCAGGCAAACTATGGCTACACCTTC.